A selection of T cell receptor beta chains follows, all from one sample in a study of shared clonotypes between healthy human individuals. The table came from immunoSEQ multiplex PCR; TCRdb's copy has only in-frame clones and leaves some out. The table lists about 2.1 million clones, just under 95% of them singletons. Sample: naive CD8+ T cells from PBMCs. The receptor set was obtained from a man between 18 and 35 years old in good health. Some clones in this sample may be carry-over from other donors' samples. The CDR3 runs from the conserved cysteine through the conserved F or W. A D gene is named only where the DNA matches it firmly. Only some rows state a clone size, as once, few, many or a class for expanded clones.

D gene,clone size,J gene,V gene,CDR3 protein,CDR3 DNA
.,.,TRBJ2-1,TRBV6-1,CASSGVGNEQFF,TGTGCCAGCAGTGGGGTCGGCAATGAGCAGTTCTTC
.,.,TRBJ1-2,TRBV19,CASSTRDTGYGYTF,TGTGCCAGTAGTACCCGGGACACGGGTTATGGCTACACCTTC
.,.,TRBJ2-2,TRBV28,CASTQPWRSNTGELFF,TGTGCCAGCACTCAACCCTGGAGGTCGAACACCGGGGAGCTGTTTTTT
.,.,TRBJ2-1,TRBV5-1,CASSPIRAGNEQFF,TGCGCCAGCAGCCCTATAAGGGCAGGAAATGAGCAGTTCTTC
.,.,TRBJ2-1,TRBV1,CTSSQVCGGTSGYNEQFF,TGCACCAGCAGCCAAGTTTGCGGGGGGACTAGCGGATACAATGAGCAGTTCTTC
TRBD2,.,TRBJ2-1,TRBV13,CASSLGLAGDNEQFF,TGTGCCAGCAGCTTAGGGCTAGCGGGAGACAATGAGCAGTTCTTC
.,once,TRBJ1-3,TRBV13,CASSLGLDGGGNTIYF,TGTGCCAGCAGCTTAGGGCTAGACGGAGGGGGAAACACCATATATTTT
.,.,TRBJ1-2,TRBV13,CASSFLSSGGHGYTF,TGTGCCAGCAGCTTTCTCAGTAGTGGGGGCCATGGCTACACCTTC
TRBD2,.,TRBJ2-1,TRBV27,CASSLGRLAGYNEQFF,TGTGCCAGCAGTTTAGGGCGACTAGCGGGTTACAATGAGCAGTTCTTC
TRBD2,.,TRBJ2-3,TRBV29-1,CSVEGTSGRVDTQYF,TGCAGCGTTGAAGGGACTAGCGGGAGGGTGGATACGCAGTATTTT
.,.,TRBJ2-7,TRBV4-1,CASSQVGNYEQYF,TGCGCCAGCAGCCAAGTGGGGAATTACGAGCAGTACTTC
TRBD1,.,TRBJ2-3,TRBV5-1,CASSMDRGPTDTQYF,TGCGCCAGCAGCATGGACAGGGGGCCTACAGATACGCAGTATTTT
.,once,TRBJ2-2,TRBV7-6,CASSPGPDHTGELFF,TGTGCCAGCAGCCCGGGACCGGATCACACCGGGGAGCTGTTTTTT
TRBD2,.,TRBJ2-7,TRBV11-2,CASSTGLADEQYF,TGTGCCAGCAGCACGGGACTAGCCGACGAGCAGTACTTC
TRBD2,.,TRBJ2-1,TRBV20-1,CSAAEREGQFF,TGCAGTGCCGCTGAGCGGGAGGGACAGTTCTTC
.,.,TRBJ2-3,TRBV10-3,CAISESIGGHRSTDTQYF,TGTGCCATCAGTGAGTCGATCGGTGGGCACCGGAGCACAGATACGCAGTATTTT
.,.,TRBJ2-7,TRBV7-9,CASIPPRRASEQYF,TGTGCCAGCATCCCACCCCGGAGGGCCAGCGAGCAGTACTTC
.,.,TRBJ2-1,TRBV15,CATSREIGGNEQFF,TGTGCCACCAGCAGAGAGATTGGGGGGAATGAGCAGTTCTTC
TRBD1,.,TRBJ1-2,TRBV2,CASRAGTGYGYTF,TGTGCCAGCAGAGCCGGGACAGGGTATGGCTACACCTTC
.,.,TRBJ2-2,TRBV7-9,CASSRRTPLSGELFF,TGTGCCAGCAGCCGGAGGACTCCTTTATCTGGGGAGCTGTTTTTT